The sequence of this TCR beta chain was determined in a study of T cell changes during pregnancy in multiple sclerosis. Germline CDR1 and CDR2: SGDLS and YYNGEE. Trimming cost V 4 bases and J 0 bases; bases outside gene matches: 9. The CDR3 extends over 17 amino acids. Measured with immunoSEQ multiplex PCR; TCRdb has only the in-frame clones, and not every one. The data contain some 62,000 clones, 92% of them singletons. The V call is TRBV9, the J call TRBJ2-1; TRBD1 matches 8 bases. The origin of this receptor is a female donor in good health, enrolled as a control in a pregnancy study. Sequencing used peripheral blood, obtained in the second trimester of pregnancy. Written as DNA, the CDR3 is TGTGCCAGCAGCCCCACGACAGGGGAGAGCTCCTACAATGAGCAGTTCTTC. Amino acids: CASSPTTGESSYNEQFF. Full variable domain (rest looked up from reference TRBV9 and TRBJ2-1): DSGVTQTPKHLITATGQRVTLRCSPRSGDLSVYWYQQSLDQGLQFLIQYYNGEERAKGNILERFSAQQFPDLHSELNLSSLELGDSALYFCASSPTTGESSYNEQFFGPGTRLTVL.